These 27 T cell receptor beta chains were all obtained from the same sample, sequenced in a study of early T cells in non-severe SARS-CoV-2 infection (dated by TCRdb to the early 2020s). Libraries were prepared through 5' RACE. TCRdb names NextSeq 500 as the instrument used. Starting from the raw public reads, TCRdb applied fastp trimming at Q25, assembled clones with MiXCR and retained in-frame beta chains. Every entry covers one CDR3 protein and lists the most common genes and DNA from its rows. This sample has more than 45,000 distinct CDR3 sequences in its table, and under 10% of those were observed once. The ten top clones hold approximately 3.1% of the sample. Source material: whole blood. Receptors were obtained from an adult who was a healthcare worker with PCR-confirmed SARS-CoV-2 infection or an uninfected control (not recorded which).

The V call is TRBV27, the J call TRBJ2-1; 8 nucleotides match TRBD2. Per germline, CDR1 MNHEY and CDR2 SMNVEV (reference sequence). The J segment lost 6 bases and the V segment lost 5 bases, leaving 12 bases of the junction unmatched. This CDR3 comprises 16 residues. Written as DNA, the CDR3 is TGTGCCAGCAGTCCCCGGGGGGCGGGAGGCACCAATGAGCAGTTCTTC. This sequence encodes CASSPRGAGGTNEQFF.

This clonotype was seen at least ten times. The chain carries TRBV12-3 or TRBV12-4 and TRBJ2-1; 9 nucleotides match TRBD1. This CDR3 comprises 17 residues. Unmatched junction bases numbered 10, after V lost 7 bases and J lost 0 bases. This CDR3 is CASIMDRGGSSYNEQFF. CDR3 DNA sequence: TGTGCCAGCATCATGGACAGGGGTGGAAGCTCCTACAATGAGCAGTTCTTC.

The genes are TRBV7-6 and TRBJ2-1, with D perhaps TRBD1 (5 bases). The CDR3 spans 15 residues. Germline V gene data show CDR1 as SGHVS and CDR2 as FNYEAQ. The V gene lost 1 base and the J gene lost 3 bases, with 10 bases spanning the gap. Written as DNA, the CDR3 is TGTGCCAGCAGCTTAGAACAGGAGATCTACAATGAGCAGTTCTTC. Translated: CASSLEQEIYNEQFF.

This chain joins TRBV21-1 and TRBJ2-7; the table assigns TRBD1, which was not confirmed against the DNA. TRBV21-1 is a pseudogene locus. The CDR3 is 15 amino acids. CDR3 nucleotides: TGTGCCAGCAGCAGGACCCCCGCACGATCCTACGAGCAGTACTTC. Encoded protein: CASSRTPARSYEQYF.

V and J are TRBV12-3 or TRBV12-4 and TRBJ2-7; 8 bases align to TRBD2. The V gene end was trimmed by 1 base and the J gene end by 8 bases; junction bases not matched to a gene: 28. This CDR3 region has 21 residues. The DNA for the CDR3 is TGTGCCAGCAGTTTAGACCCTCGTTTTGGGCGGGAGGCCCCTCATGGGAAGAAGCAGTACTTC. Translating gives CASSLDPRFGREAPHGKKQYF.

This clonotype was counted a few times. V is TRBV29-1 and J is TRBJ2-1, with 10 bases identical to TRBD2. V lost 4 bases and J lost 3; bases outside the gene matches: 18. The CDR3 contains 19 residues. Looked up from germline, CDR1 is SQVTM and CDR2 is ANQGSEA. CDR3 region: CSVGMASGSGMGFYNEQFF. CDR3 DNA: TGCAGCGTTGGGATGGCTAGCGGGAGTGGGATGGGATTCTACAATGAGCAGTTCTTC.

This clonotype appeared a few times. Written as DNA, the CDR3 is TGCGCCAGCAGCTTGGTCCCAGGGGGCCCTGAAGCTTTCTTT. This codes for CASSLVPGGPEAFF. This chain connects TRBV5-1 to TRBJ1-1; TRBD1 matches 8 bases. The CDR3 runs to 14 residues. CDR1 is SGHRS and CDR2 is YFSETQ in the germline V gene. With 0 bases clipped from V and 6 bases from J, the junction kept 4 bases outside the gene matches.

This clonotype was counted a few times. This rearrangement joins TRBV2 to TRBJ1-1; a possible D gene is TRBD1 (5 bases). CDR1 and CDR2 (germline): SNHLY, FYNNEI. The length of the CDR3 is 11 residues. Deletions cut 6 bases from V and 7 bases from J, with 9 bases between. DNA for the CDR3: TGTGCCAGCAGCGGGGCTTATGAAGCTTTCTTT. This codes for CASSGAYEAFF.

V usage is TRBV18 and J usage is TRBJ2-7; 9 nucleotides agree with TRBD1. The CDR3 has 15 amino acids. V lost 3 bases, J lost 2 bases, and 5 bases stayed unmatched. Per the germline V gene, CDR1 is KGHSH and CDR2 is LQKENI. The CDR3 reads CASSPRTGEAYEQYF. DNA of the CDR3: TGTGCCAGCTCACCCCGGACAGGGGAGGCCTACGAGCAGTACTTC.

This clonotype was picked up many times. The chain combines TRBV18 with TRBJ2-7; 9 bases fit TRBD1. Germline CDR1 and CDR2: KGHSH and LQKENI. After removal of 6 bases from V and 5 bases from J, the junction contained 11 bases not matched to a gene. The CDR3 consists of 15 residues. The CDR3 region is CASSSIRDRVNEQYF. In DNA form, the CDR3 reads TGTGCCAGCTCTTCCATCCGGGACAGGGTAAACGAGCAGTACTTC.

This chain connects TRBV20-1 to TRBJ2-3; perhaps TRBD1 as D (5 bases). There are 14 residues in the CDR3. Germline CDR1 is DFQATT and CDR2 is SNEGSKA (reference sequence). Trimming stripped 4 bases from V and 2 bases from J, with 13 bases between. Here the CDR3 DNA reads TGCAGTGCTACAAAGACAGTTTCCACAGATACGCAGTATTTT. It yields the protein CSATKTVSTDTQYF.

This CDR3 reads CASSPSFGRVNNEQFF. CDR3 nucleotides: TGTGCCAGCTCACCAAGCTTTGGGAGGGTGAACAATGAGCAGTTCTTC. This chain connects TRBV18 to TRBJ2-1; 7 bases fit TRBD2. This CDR3 is 16 amino acids long. Looked up from germline, CDR1 is KGHSH and CDR2 is LQKENI. Trimming took 2 bases from V and 5 from J; bases not matched to a gene: 9.

Only a few counts were recorded for this clonotype. V and J are TRBV7-9 and TRBJ2-1; TRBD1 aligns across 8 bases. Germline V CDR1 and CDR2: SEHNR, FQNEAQ (reference sequence). This CDR3 contains 15 residues. Unmatched junction bases numbered 7, after V lost 5 bases and J lost 4 bases. CDR3 amino acids: CASSQPGGAYNEQFF. The CDR3 coding sequence is TGTGCCAGCAGCCAGCCAGGGGGCGCTTACAATGAGCAGTTCTTC.

This clonotype has more than one count but fewer than ten. The rearrangement joins TRBV24-1 to TRBJ2-5; possibly TRBD2 for D (6 bases). V lost 9 bases, J lost 4 bases, and 11 bases lay in between. Germline CDR1 KGHDR, CDR2 SFDVKD. This CDR3 region has 12 residues. CDR3 in DNA: TGTGCCACCGGGGGGATGGGAGAGACCCAGTACTTC. Protein product: CATGGMGETQYF.

The CDR3 bases are TGTGCCATCAGCCGGGACTCCGGAGAGACCCAGTACTTC. As protein: CAISRDSGETQYF. The J gene is TRBJ2-5, the V gene TRBV10-3, with D maybe TRBD2 (6 bases). Germline assignment: CDR1 ENHRY and CDR2 SYGVKD. Trimming pared 6 bases from V and 4 bases from J, leaving 12 bases between. This CDR3 comprises 13 residues.

This chain connects TRBV18 to TRBJ2-5; D remains ambiguous. The V gene lost 5 bases and the J gene lost 5 bases, with 3 bases spanning the gap. Germline values: CDR1 KGHSH, CDR2 LQKENI. This CDR3 is 10 amino acids long. The CDR3 reads CASSSETQYF. In DNA form, the CDR3 reads TGTGCCAGCTCATCCGAGACCCAGTACTTC.

This clonotype was counted many times. The V call is TRBV7-6, the J call TRBJ2-1; no reliable D call. The germline V gene encodes CDR1 SGHVS and CDR2 FNYEAQ. The germline V and J ends were trimmed by 5 bases and 2 bases, with 4 bases remaining between them. The CDR3 is 12 residues long. The chain's CDR3 is CASSPTYNEQFF. In DNA, the CDR3 is TGTGCCAGCAGCCCCACCTACAATGAGCAGTTCTTC.

At least ten counts were recorded for this clonotype. This sequence joins TRBV12-3 or TRBV12-4 and TRBJ2-1; tentative D call: TRBD1 (6 bases). The CDR3 is 12 residues long. With 7 bases removed from V and 15 bases from J, the gap between germline ends came to 19 bases. CDR3 loop: CASTSGTLKGFF. DNA of the CDR3: TGTGCCAGCACCTCCGGGACACTCAAGGGGTTCTTC.

This clonotype was seen repeatedly, ten times or more. V usage is TRBV29-1 and J usage is TRBJ2-5; no definite D call. CDR3 size: 13 residues. Trimming removed 3 bases at V and 1 base at J, with 9 bases between. CDR1 is SQVTM, CDR2 ANQGSEA, per germline. The CDR3 protein is CSVDGSAQETQYF. The CDR3 DNA reads as TGCAGCGTTGACGGTTCGGCCCAAGAGACCCAGTACTTC.

The chain uses TRBV20-1 and TRBJ1-3; 7 bases match TRBD1. Germline CDR1 and CDR2: DFQATT and SNEGSKA (reference sequence). CDR3 size: 13 residues. The V gene end was trimmed by 6 bases and the J gene end by 4 bases; junction bases not matched to a gene: 6. Here the CDR3 reads CSARQGDGNTIYF. The CDR3 region has the DNA TGCAGTGCCCGACAGGGTGACGGAAACACCATATATTTT.

This clonotype was seen a few times. The chain combines TRBV9 with TRBJ2-1; unclear D gene. The CDR3 loop spans 12 amino acids. Per germline, CDR1 SGDLS and CDR2 YYNGEE. The V gene lost 0 bases and the J gene lost 10 bases, with 8 bases spanning the gap. CDR3 nucleotide sequence: TGTGCCAGCAGCGTAGGAGTCGGCGAGCAGTTCTTC. Its protein is CASSVGVGEQFF.

The chain joins TRBV5-4 to TRBJ2-1; D not certain. Germline V gene sequence: CDR1 SGHNT, CDR2 YYREEE (reference sequence). V was pared by 2 bases and J by 5 bases, with 8 bases between. The CDR3 length is 13 residues. The CDR3 protein is CASSLRPNNEQFF. CDR3 DNA sequence: TGTGCCAGCAGCTTACGACCGAACAATGAGCAGTTCTTC. Full variable domain (remainder filled in from reference TRBV5-4 and TRBJ2-1): ETGVTQSPTHLIKTRGQQVTLRCSSQSGHNTVSWYQQALGQGPQFIFQYYREEENGRGNFPPRFSGLQFPNYSSELNVNALELDDSALYLCASSLRPNNEQFFGPGTRLTVL.

This clonotype has at least ten counts. The chain carries TRBV3-1 and TRBJ2-3, with a possible D match to TRBD2 (6 bases). V lost 4 bases to trimming and J lost 2 bases, with 10 bases between them. The V gene's germline CDR1 is LGHDT and CDR2 YNNKEL (reference sequence). The CDR3 contains 14 residues. CDR3 bases: TGTGCCAGCAGCCCAAGCGGGTTCACAGATACGCAGTATTTT. This gives the protein CASSPSGFTDTQYF.

The gene calls are TRBV30 and TRBJ2-3, with D unresolved. This CDR3 is built from 12 residues. Germline lookup yields CDR1 GTSNPN and CDR2 SVGIG (reference sequence). The V gene lost 3 bases and the J gene lost 5 bases, with 9 bases spanning the gap. CDR3 residues: CAWSRLGDTQYF. The CDR3 DNA is TGTGCCTGGAGCCGCCTAGGAGATACGCAGTATTTT.

J is TRBJ1-2 and V is TRBV4-2; D is ambiguous. Germline V lookup: CDR1 LGHNA, CDR2 YNFKEQ. The CDR3 consists of 13 residues. The germline V and J ends were trimmed by 0 bases and 11 bases, with 13 bases remaining between them. DNA of the CDR3: TGTGCCAGCAGCCAAGACCACAGCGTCGGGTACACCTTC. This encodes CASSQDHSVGYTF.

This clonotype was counted only a few times. The rearrangement uses TRBV6-1 and TRBJ2-7; D gene unclear. The CDR3 length is 14 residues. Germline CDR1 and CDR2: MNHNS and SASEGT. V was trimmed by 0 bases and J by 3 bases, leaving 9 bases between them. Here the CDR3 reads CASSEAGPRYEQYF. The CDR3 region has the DNA TGTGCCAGCAGTGAAGCGGGCCCCCGCTACGAGCAGTACTTC.

J is TRBJ2-3 and V is TRBV7-8, with D perhaps TRBD2 (5 bases). Looked up from germline, CDR1 is SGHVS and CDR2 is FQNEAQ. The length of the CDR3 is 17 residues. Trimming cost V 1 base and J 0 bases, with 14 bases left between them. CDR3 residues: CASSLVEPRESTDTQYF. For the CDR3, the DNA is TGTGCCAGCAGCTTAGTTGAGCCGAGGGAGAGCACAGATACGCAGTATTTT.